The 27 T cell receptor beta chains listed next were all sequenced from one sample in a study of cytomegalovirus exposure and HLA in healthy donors. Both 60 Vbeta primers and 13 Jbeta primers went into the PCR. Profiled with immunoSEQ multiplex PCR; TCRdb holds only in-frame clones, not every one. The table has some 240,000 clones, 80% to 95% seen once; the top ten hold around 1.7%. The sample was PBMCs. The receptors derive from a girl aged 2 to 10 in good health and CMV-seronegative.

The genes are TRBV11-2 and TRBJ2-7, with D uncertain. The length of the CDR3 is 14 residues. The V end was cut by 7 bases, the J end by 1 base, with 14 bases between. Germline V lookup: CDR1 SGHAT, CDR2 FQNNGV. The CDR3 DNA sequence: TGTGCCAGCAAGATACTGTCCTTGTCCTACGAGCAGTACTTC. Translating gives CASKILSLSYEQYF. The full variable domain, in which reference TRBV11-2 and TRBJ2-7 provide the parts outside the CDR3, is EAGVAQSPRYKIIEKRQSVAFWCNPISGHATLYWYQQILGQGPKLLIQFQNNGVVDDSQLPKDRFSAERLKGVDSTLKIQPAKLEDSAVYLCASKILSLSYEQYFGPGTRLTVT.

The rearrangement links TRBV6-1 to TRBJ2-7; 9 bases line up with TRBD1. The CDR3 covers 15 residues. The junction had 7 bases not matched to a gene; V was cut back by 2 bases and J by 5 bases. Germline loops: CDR1 MNHNS, CDR2 SASEGT. CDR3 amino acids: CASSESGTGLDEQYF. In nucleotides, the CDR3 is TGTGCCAGCAGTGAATCTGGGACAGGGTTGGACGAGCAGTACTTC.

The chain carries TRBV4-1 and TRBJ2-4; 7 bases are a match to TRBD2. The CDR3 length is 13 residues. CDR1 is MGHRA, CDR2 YSYEKL, per germline. Germline trimming cut 4 bases from V and 7 bases from J; bases unmatched to any gene: 4. The DNA for the CDR3 is TGCGCCAGCAGCCCTGGACTAGAGAACATTCAGTACTTC. This sequence encodes CASSPGLENIQYF.

The V gene is TRBV6-6, the J gene TRBJ2-1; 8 nucleotides match TRBD1. V gave up 1 base and J gave up 0 bases; unmatched junction bases: 2. The CDR3 loop spans 16 amino acids. CDR1 is MNHNY, CDR2 SVGAGI, per germline (reference sequence). The CDR3 nucleotides read TGTGCCAGCAGTTACTTAGACAGGGGCTCCTACAATGAGCAGTTCTTC. Translating gives CASSYLDRGSYNEQFF.

The genes are TRBV7-7 and TRBJ2-1; D call uncertain. The CDR3 length is 15 residues. Germline CDR1 and CDR2: SSHAT and FNYEAQ (reference sequence). V lost 5 bases and J 0 bases, leaving 11 bases between the germline ends. This CDR3 reads CASSPLVSSYNEQFF. CDR3 in DNA: TGTGCCAGCAGCCCCTTGGTGAGCTCCTACAATGAGCAGTTCTTC.

J is TRBJ2-1 and V is TRBV6-5, with a possible D match to TRBD1 (6 bases). Per the germline V gene, CDR1 is MNHEY and CDR2 is SVGAGI. The CDR3 consists of 14 residues. V lost 7 bases, J lost 5 bases, and 15 bases lay in between. The CDR3: CASKRLDSNNEQFF. In nucleotides, the CDR3 is TGTGCCAGCAAGCGTTTGGACAGCAACAATGAGCAGTTCTTC.

This chain connects TRBV30 to TRBJ2-3; a weak D match, TRBD2 (6 bases). Germline lookup yields CDR1 GTSNPN and CDR2 SVGIG (reference sequence). This CDR3 is built from 15 residues. V shed 0 bases and J shed 0 bases, with 10 bases lying between them. The CDR3 loop reads CAWSVSGLSTDTQYF. DNA for the CDR3: TGTGCCTGGAGTGTGAGCGGGCTTAGCACAGATACGCAGTATTTT.

The gene calls are TRBV7-7 and TRBJ2-5, with 8 bases lining up with TRBD1. The germline CDR1 and CDR2 sequences are SSHAT and FNYEAQ (reference sequence). This CDR3 has 14 residues. The V gene end was trimmed by 5 bases and the J gene end by 2 bases; junction bases not matched to a gene: 4. CDR3 protein: CASSPRDRQETQYF. The CDR3 nucleotides read TGTGCCAGCAGCCCTCGGGACAGGCAAGAGACCCAGTACTTC.

V usage is TRBV28 and J usage is TRBJ2-3; D remains ambiguous. CDR1 and CDR2 (germline): MDHEN, SYDVKM. The CDR3 runs 14 residues. Trimming took 2 bases from V and 4 from J, leaving 10 bases between them. The CDR3 coding sequence is TGTGCCAGCAGTTTACCCTCTGGCCCAGATACGCAGTATTTT. Its translation: CASSLPSGPDTQYF.

The rearrangement joins TRBV29-1 to TRBJ2-1; 11 nucleotides match TRBD1. From germline, CDR1 is SQVTM and CDR2 ANQGSEA. The CDR3 length is 18 residues. With 2 bases clipped from V and 5 bases from J, the junction kept 14 bases outside the gene matches. The CDR3: CSVEITRPGQGGHNEQFF. The CDR3, as DNA: TGCAGCGTTGAAATCACCAGGCCGGGACAGGGGGGCCACAATGAGCAGTTCTTC.

This chain uses TRBV5-1 with TRBJ2-7, with TRBD2 matching over 10 bases. Trimming cost V 0 bases and J 5 bases; bases outside gene matches: 11. Germline V gene sequence: CDR1 SGHRS, CDR2 YFSETQ. The CDR3 loop spans 17 amino acids. The CDR3 sequence is CASSLGTSGKGGNEQYF. DNA of the CDR3: TGCGCCAGCAGCTTGGGAACTAGCGGGAAAGGTGGTAACGAGCAGTACTTC. Looking up the rest from reference TRBV5-1 and TRBJ2-7 gives the full variable domain: KAGVTQTPRYLIKTRGQQVTLSCSPISGHRSVSWYQQTPGQGLQFLFEYFSETQRNKGNFPGRFSGRQFSNSRSEMNVSTLELGDSALYLCASSLGTSGKGGNEQYFGPGTRLTVT.

This chain joins TRBV9 and TRBJ2-7; a weak D match, TRBD2 (6 bases). The CDR3 runs 15 residues. Germline V gene lookup returns CDR1 SGDLS and CDR2 YYNGEE. Between the trimmed V and J ends, which lost 0 bases and 2 bases, there was a span of 12 bases. The CDR3: CASSVGGDSTYEQYF. CDR3 in DNA: TGTGCCAGCAGCGTAGGGGGGGACTCAACCTACGAGCAGTACTTC.

The V and J genes are TRBV19 and TRBJ1-1; the match to TRBD1 covers 11 bases. The CDR3 extends over 16 amino acids. Germline V gives CDR1 LNHDA, CDR2 SQIVND (reference sequence). V lost 3 bases, J lost 5 bases, and 8 bases stayed unmatched. In nucleotides, the CDR3 is TGTGCCAGTAGTATCGGGACAGGGGGTAAGGGAACTGAAGCTTTCTTT. It codes for CASSIGTGGKGTEAFF.

In its sample, this clone was seen once. The chain has TRBV28 and TRBJ1-6; D unresolved. Germline-derived CDR1 and CDR2 are MDHEN and SYDVKM. Deletions cut 6 bases from V and 7 bases from J, with 7 bases between. The CDR3 sequence is 12 residues long. The CDR3 sequence is CASRTGNSPLHF. Written as DNA, the CDR3 is TGTGCCAGCAGAACGGGAAATTCACCCCTCCACTTT. The full variable domain, in which reference TRBV28 and TRBJ1-6 provide the parts outside the CDR3, is DVKVTQSSRYLVKRTGEKVFLECVQDMDHENMFWYRQDPGLGLRLIYFSYDVKMKEKGDIPEGYSVSREKKERFSLILESASTNQTSMYLCASRTGNSPLHFGNGTRLTVT.

The V call is TRBV7-6, the J call TRBJ1-1, with a possible D match to TRBD1 (5 bases). This CDR3 spans 15 amino acids. Germline-derived CDR1 and CDR2 are SGHVS and FNYEAQ. Trimming removed 0 bases at V and 3 bases at J, with 11 bases between. CDR3 in amino acids: CASSLAQGSDTEAFF. The CDR3 DNA reads TGTGCCAGCAGCTTAGCTCAGGGAAGCGACACTGAAGCTTTCTTT.

The chain is built from TRBV30 and TRBJ1-3, with TRBD1 matching over 9 bases. This CDR3 is built from 15 residues. V lost 5 bases, J lost 2 bases, and 7 bases stayed unmatched. Looked up from germline, CDR1 is GTSNPN and CDR2 is SVGIG (reference sequence). In DNA form, the CDR3 reads TGTGCCTGGGGAGAGACAGGGGGAACTGGAAACACCATATATTTT. Translation: CAWGETGGTGNTIYF.

V and J are TRBV4-1 and TRBJ2-3, with no clear D. V was pared by 1 base and J by 6 bases, with 8 bases between. Germline lookup yields CDR1 MGHRA and CDR2 YSYEKL. The CDR3 runs 13 residues. CDR3 nucleotides: TGCGCCAGCAGCCAAGGGGCCCGGGATACGCAGTATTTT. Its translation: CASSQGARDTQYF.

The J gene is TRBJ2-7, the V gene TRBV4-2, with TRBD2 identical over 8 bases. The CDR3 covers 15 residues. The ends lost 0 bases at V and 0 bases at J; junction bases unmatched: 1. The germline V gene encodes CDR1 LGHNA and CDR2 YNFKEQ. The CDR3 bases are TGTGCCAGCAGCCAAGAGGGGACTAGCTCCTACGAGCAGTACTTC. It codes for CASSQEGTSSYEQYF.

In the case of this clone: An end of the junction differs from the germline gene, which may be a read error. The chain links TRBV7-9 to TRBJ2-7; TRBD2 matches 7 bases. Germline V gives CDR1 SEHNR, CDR2 FQNEAQ (reference sequence). The CDR3 length is 16 residues. DNA for the CDR3: TGTTCCAGCAGCTTAGTTGGGGGAGGGCGCCTCCCCGAGCAGTACTTC. Translating it yields CSSSLVGGGRLPEQYF.

This chain joins TRBV5-8 and TRBJ2-7; D might be TRBD1 (6 bases). This CDR3 is built from 13 residues. Trimming shortened V by 7 bases and J by 0 bases, and 11 bases separated the two germline ends. In germline, CDR1 is SGHTS, CDR2 YDEGEE. The CDR3 DNA sequence: TGTGCCAGCGCCCGGGACACCTCCTACGAGCAGTACTTC. It yields the protein CASARDTSYEQYF. The full variable domain, with the rest looked up from reference TRBV5-8 and TRBJ2-7, is EAGVTQSPTHLIKTRGQQATLRCSPISGHTSVYWYQQALGLGLQFLLWYDEGEERNRGNFPPRFSGRQFPNYSSELNVNALELEDSALYLCASARDTSYEQYFGPGTRLTVT.

The chain joins TRBV5-1 to TRBJ2-1; TRBD2 aligns across 13 bases. Looked up from germline, CDR1 is SGHRS and CDR2 is YFSETQ. Trimming took 7 bases from V and 5 from J; bases not matched to a gene: 6. The CDR3 is made up of 15 amino acids. In nucleotides, the CDR3 is TGCGCCAGCCACGGCGGACTAGCGGGGGACAATGAGCAGTTCTTC. Protein sequence: CASHGGLAGDNEQFF.

This sequence joins TRBV19 and TRBJ1-1; possibly TRBD1 for D (6 bases). Germline V gene sequence: CDR1 LNHDA, CDR2 SQIVND (reference sequence). V shed 5 bases and J shed 0 bases, with 7 bases lying between them. The CDR3 totals 13 residues. The CDR3 sequence: CASSGTMNTEAFF. The CDR3 bases are TGTGCCAGTAGTGGGACAATGAACACTGAAGCTTTCTTT.

The CDR3 here is CASSVAGTIDEQYF. The CDR3 coding sequence is TGTGCCAGCAGCGTAGCCGGGACTATCGACGAGCAGTACTTC. The chain joins TRBV9 to TRBJ2-7, with 7 bases identical to TRBD2. CDR1 SGDLS and CDR2 YYNGEE come from the germline V gene. The junction had 5 bases not matched to a gene; V was cut back by 0 bases and J by 5 bases. This CDR3 spans 14 amino acids.

The V and J genes are TRBV30 and TRBJ2-7; D ambiguous. V lost 1 base, J lost 0 bases, and 7 bases lay in between. There are 13 residues in the CDR3. Germline CDR1 is GTSNPN and CDR2 is SVGIG (reference sequence). CDR3 nucleotide sequence: TGTGCCTGGAGTGGGGCAAGCTCCTACGAGCAGTACTTC. It encodes CAWSGASSYEQYF. Based on the CDR3 plus reference TRBV30 and TRBJ2-7, the full variable domain is SQTIHQWPATLVQPVGSPLSLECTVEGTSNPNLYWYRQAAGRGLQLLFYSVGIGQISSEVPQNLSASRPQDRQFILSSKKLLLSDSGFYLCAWSGASSYEQYFGPGTRLTVT.

The chain employs TRBV29-1 and TRBJ2-7; 7 bases map to TRBD1. The CDR3 sequence is 17 residues long. The J segment lost 6 bases and the V segment lost 4 bases, leaving 21 bases of the junction unmatched. Germline CDR1 reads SQVTM; CDR2 reads ANQGSEA. The DNA for the CDR3 is TGCAGCGTTGGACAAGACCACAGGGGAAGAGGTTCAAGCGAGCAGTACTTC. Translated, it gives CSVGQDHRGRGSSEQYF.

With regard to this clone: Additional DNA sequences in this sample encode the identical CDR3. This CDR3 reads CASSPPSQETQYF. In nucleotides, the CDR3 is TGTGCCAGCTCACCTCCCAGCCAAGAGACCCAGTACTTC. The chain has TRBV18 and TRBJ2-5; D unresolved. Trimming cost V 3 bases and J 1 base, with 6 bases left between them. Looked up from germline, CDR1 is KGHSH and CDR2 is LQKENI. The CDR3 has 13 residues.

This chain uses TRBV27 with TRBJ1-2; TRBD1 aligns across 8 bases. The CDR3 length is 16 residues. V was clipped by 5 bases and J by 5 bases; unmatched bases: 13. Germline-derived CDR1 and CDR2 are MNHEY and SMNVEV (reference sequence). The CDR3 here is CASSPQDRAASYGYTF. CDR3 nucleotides: TGTGCCAGCAGTCCCCAGGACAGGGCGGCTAGTTATGGCTACACCTTC.